The T cell receptor (beta chain) under discussion was sequenced for a study of shared clonotypes between healthy human individuals. The CDR3 spans 18 residues. Germline V gives CDR1 SNHLY, CDR2 FYNNEI. The ends were cut back, 10 bases at V and 6 bases at J, with 33 bases in the middle. Assay used: immunoSEQ multiplex PCR; TCRdb lists only in-frame clones, some missing. The sample records roughly 2,000,000 clones, roughly 93% being singletons. CD45RO negativity and positive selection for CCR7 defined naive CD8 cells, a population that excluded terminally differentiated effector memory CD45RA+ cells. For this clone: Its antigen remains unknown.

The study's findings and limits: Naive subsets tended to show greater estimated richness than memory subsets. Among a handful of donors, roughly 5% of naive CD4 clonotypes were found in common.

V gene TRBV2 combines with J gene TRBJ1-1, with D tentatively TRBD1 (6 bases). Specimen: naive CD8+ T cells from PBMCs. This clonotype was obtained from a man aged 18-30 years in good health. Some clones in this sample may be carry-over from other donors' samples. CDR3 region: CAISWPRDTPKGRSEAFF. CDR3 sequence (DNA): TGTGCCATCTCCTGGCCTCGGGACACCCCTAAAGGAAGGTCTGAAGCTTTCTTT.